Described below is a single T cell receptor beta chain sequence and its context. Its antigen has not been determined. No much larger clonotype is one base removed from it; base qualities were not supplied. CDR1 LNHNV and CDR2 YYDKDF are derived from the germline V gene (reference sequence). The CDR3 covers 18 residues, taking in both the cysteine and the phenylalanine. Just CDR3 DNA is preserved here, 54 bases in frame from base 1. Clipping removes 5 bases from V and 3 bases from J, with 17 as the unmatched junction base count. Hyperthyroidism patients were newly diagnosed, with disease duration under 2 months, and aged 18 to 65 years. Patients with other autoimmune diseases, uncontrolled infections, pregnancy or lactation were excluded. Diagnosis relied on clinical symptoms, serum thyroxine, TRAb, thyroid ultrasound and orbital computed tomography. Total RNA was extracted using Trizol reagent, and RNA quality was checked on an Agilent 2100 Bioanalyzer.

TCR beta CDR3 regions were amplified from RNA transcripts for repertoire sequencing. HTBI primers and the Qiagen OneStep RT-PCR kit were used in a first-round RT-PCR, which was followed by a second-round multiplex PCR, size selection and purification. Libraries were sequenced on an Illumina HiSeq2000 using paired-end 100 bp reads. In the original analysis: SOAPnuke was used for read processing, and reads with adapters, uncalled bases, a mean Phred below 15, or no exact constant-primer or identifier match were discarded. COPE v1.2.5 was used to merge high-quality paired reads. Each unique nucleotide sequence was treated as a clonotype, and MiTCR v1.1 was used to align the clonotypes to the IMGT TRB V, D and J references. Analysis was restricted to V-J combinations with a frequency above 0.0001, which covered about 99% of repertoires. For each V-J combination, a TCR clonal expansion and chaos score was defined as F50 clonal expansion divided by the chaos observed in the TCRdist matrix. Welch's t-statistics and random forest were used to reduce features to over ten V-J combinations, which were fed into a naive Bayes classifier. The similarity between thyroid and blood repertoires was quantified using the Morisita-Horn index. Using fastp trimming at Q25 and MiXCR clonotype assembly, TCRdb reanalyzed the public sequencing data and kept in-frame beta chains. Every distinct CDR3 protein forms one entry, paired with its most common genes and DNA. The V and J calls here are based on TCRdb, not the publication. The sample yields roughly 1.1 million distinct CDR3 sequences; 35% to 40% were counted once. Of the sample, around 10% falls within the top ten clones.

This entry is derived from a study of Graves' ophthalmopathy and Graves' hyperthyroidism (dated by TCRdb to the late 2010s). In the study overall: A patient counted as having stable hyperthyroidism if there was no progression to ophthalmopathy within 18 months of follow-up. To tell Graves' ophthalmopathy apart from Graves' hyperthyroidism, and to predict which patients would progress to ophthalmopathy, the study relied on TCR beta repertoire signatures. In total, around 140 blood samples were TCR-sequenced: fewer than 50 ophthalmopathy, roughly 77 hyperthyroidism and approximately 17 hyperthyroidism-to-ophthalmopathy patients. To explore V-J signatures that distinguish ophthalmopathy from hyperthyroidism, a discovery set of around 100 patients was enrolled, made up of around 40 with ophthalmopathy and under 65 with stable hyperthyroidism. For independent validation, a separate cohort was made up of 18 to 20 hyperthyroidism patients plus 17 patients who later progressed from hyperthyroidism to ophthalmopathy. In about 6 hyperthyroidism patients, the T-cell repertoire of thyroid tissue was compared with the T-cell repertoire of blood. After sampling, hyperthyroidism patients received methimazole starting at 30 mg daily, and ophthalmopathy patients received high-dose intravenous methylprednisolone. What the study reported, not specific to this receptor: Among expanded thyroid clonotypes with frequency above 0.001, most also showed up in blood, which suggests that blood repertoires may reflect the thyroid immune response. In validation, the model predicted ophthalmopathy progression with less than 71% sensitivity and 72.22% specificity; some twelve predicted patients were CT-confirmed with GO in a median of about 6.2 months. Sample size was not predetermined statistically, and investigators were not blinded to group allocation. The 13-signature model separated ophthalmopathy from stable hyperthyroidism with 85% to 90% sensitivity and about 84% specificity in cross-validation, and 80%/75% in the test set.

The TCR comes from an adult man with Graves' hyperthyroidism. The source material was peripheral blood or thyroid tissue (not recorded which). The V gene is TRBV15 and the J gene is TRBJ1-2; TRBD1 matches 8 bases in the middle. The CDR3 corresponds to CATSPSPTGGGRDYGYTF. The nucleotide sequence reads TGTGCCACCAGCCCCAGCCCCACAGGGGGAGGGCGGGACTATGGCTACACCTTC.